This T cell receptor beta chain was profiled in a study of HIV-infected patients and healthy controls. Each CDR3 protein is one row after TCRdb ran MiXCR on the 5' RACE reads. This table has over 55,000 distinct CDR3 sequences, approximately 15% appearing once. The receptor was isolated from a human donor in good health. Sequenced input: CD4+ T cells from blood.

CDR3 sequence: CASSSQRELGYNEQFF. CDR3 DNA sequence: TGTGCCAGCAGTTCCCAGCGGGAGTTGGGATACAATGAGCAGTTCTTC. The chain joins TRBV6-2 or TRBV6-3 to TRBJ2-1; 8 bases align to TRBD2. Germline values: CDR1 MNHEY, CDR2 SVGEGT. CDR3 length equals 16 residues. The ends lost 4 bases at V and 4 bases at J; junction bases unmatched: 9.